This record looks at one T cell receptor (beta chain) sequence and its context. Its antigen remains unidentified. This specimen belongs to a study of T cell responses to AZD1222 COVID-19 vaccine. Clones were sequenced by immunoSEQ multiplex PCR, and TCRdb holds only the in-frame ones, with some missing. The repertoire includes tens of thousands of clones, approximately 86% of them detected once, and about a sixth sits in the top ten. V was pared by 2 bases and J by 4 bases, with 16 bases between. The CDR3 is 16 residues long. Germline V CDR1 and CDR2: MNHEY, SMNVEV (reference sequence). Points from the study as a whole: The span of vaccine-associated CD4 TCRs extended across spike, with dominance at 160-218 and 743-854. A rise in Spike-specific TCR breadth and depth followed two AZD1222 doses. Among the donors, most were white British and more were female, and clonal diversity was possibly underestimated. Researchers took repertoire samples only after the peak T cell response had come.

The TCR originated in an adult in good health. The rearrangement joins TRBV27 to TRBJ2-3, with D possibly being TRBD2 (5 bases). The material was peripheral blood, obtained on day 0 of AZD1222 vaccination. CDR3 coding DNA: TGTGCCAGCAGTTTAATGTTCTCCGGAGGTCCAGATACGCAGTATTTT. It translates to CASSLMFSGGPDTQYF.